These 13 T cell receptor beta chains were sequenced from one sample in a study of graft-versus-host responses after intestinal transplantation. Profiling relied on immunoSEQ multiplex PCR, and the TCRdb table lists in-frame clones only, not all of them. The sample holds some 27,000 clones, 80% to 95% seen once. Specimen: PBMCs, collected 18 days after transplant. The receptor set was obtained from a human patient who received an intestinal transplant, so some T cells may come from the graft donor.

The chain is built from TRBV6-6 and TRBJ2-7; no firm D call. Trimming left V 6 bases short and J 3 bases short, with 12 bases between. The CDR3 spans 13 residues. Per germline, CDR1 MNHNY and CDR2 SVGAGI (reference sequence). CDR3 nucleotides: TGTGCCAGCAGACAGCTCCCTAACTACGAGCAGTACTTC. Its translation: CASRQLPNYEQYF.

V is TRBV6-1 and J is TRBJ2-5, with D tentatively TRBD2 (7 bases). There are 15 residues in the CDR3. CDR1 and CDR2 from the germline V gene are MNHNS and SASEGT. Trimming took 7 bases from V and 2 from J, leaving 17 bases between them. This chain's CDR3 is CASTLGRGPQETQYF. CDR3 nucleotides: TGTGCCAGCACACTGGGGCGGGGGCCACAAGAGACCCAGTACTTC.

The chain carries TRBV27 and TRBJ1-2, with D tentatively TRBD1 (5 bases). With 6 bases removed from V and 2 bases from J, the gap between germline ends came to 10 bases. The CDR3 loop spans 13 amino acids. The germline V gene encodes CDR1 MNHEY and CDR2 SMNVEV (reference sequence). In nucleotides, the CDR3 is TGTGCCAGCAGCCACGGGGGGAACTATGGCTACACCTTC. Translating gives CASSHGGNYGYTF.

This chain connects TRBV2 to TRBJ2-3; D remains unclear. V lost 8 bases, J lost 2 bases, and 14 bases lay in between. Per the germline V gene, CDR1 is SNHLY and CDR2 is FYNNEI. The CDR3 runs to 14 residues. DNA of the CDR3: TGTGCCAGCTCGGAAATGGGGATCACAGATACGCAGTATTTT. Translating it yields CASSEMGITDTQYF.

The J gene is TRBJ2-1, the V gene TRBV5-1; D might be TRBD2 (7 bases). The CDR3 is 17 amino acids. Trimming left V 2 bases short and J 5 bases short, with 20 bases between. The germline CDR1 and CDR2 sequences are SGHRS and YFSETQ. The CDR3 sequence is CASSFLWLGGGNNEQFF. The CDR3, as DNA: TGCGCCAGCAGCTTCCTGTGGTTAGGGGGGGGGAACAATGAGCAGTTCTTC.

DNA of the CDR3: TGTGCCAGCAGCTTCGGGTTAAACTATGGCTACACCTTC. Amino acids: CASSFGLNYGYTF. The gene calls are TRBV7-9 and TRBJ1-2; no clear D gene. Trimming pared 3 bases from V and 2 bases from J, leaving 7 bases between. The germline gives CDR1 SEHNR, CDR2 FQNEAQ (reference sequence). There are 13 residues in the CDR3.

V and J are TRBV6-1 and TRBJ2-3, with TRBD2 identical over 11 bases. J gave up 3 bases and V 5 bases, and 4 bases lay outside the gene matches. Germline V CDR1 and CDR2: MNHNS, SASEGT. CDR3 length equals 15 residues. The CDR3 region is CASSFRLAGTDTQYF. CDR3 in DNA: TGTGCCAGCAGTTTCCGACTAGCGGGGACAGATACGCAGTATTTT.

The CDR3 DNA sequence: TGTGCCAGCAGTTACGGCCCGGACCTATCCTATGGCTACACCTTC. Translated, it gives CASSYGPDLSYGYTF. The V and J genes are TRBV6-5 and TRBJ1-2; D remains ambiguous. Germline V CDR1 and CDR2: MNHEY, SVGAGI. The CDR3 is 15 amino acids. Between the trimmed V and J ends, which lost 2 bases and 4 bases, there was a span of 14 bases.

This chain's CDR3 is CASSQERGGNYEQYF. The CDR3 coding sequence is TGTGCCAGCAGCCAAGAGCGGGGGGGCAACTACGAGCAGTACTTC. J is TRBJ2-7 and V is TRBV4-2; 9 bases are a match to TRBD2. This CDR3 spans 15 amino acids. J gave up 3 bases and V 0 bases, and 3 bases lay outside the gene matches. Germline V gene data show CDR1 as LGHNA and CDR2 as YNFKEQ.

The V gene is TRBV6-1, the J gene TRBJ2-7; 8 positions agree with TRBD1. The CDR3 covers 14 residues. With V trimmed by 6 bases and J by 0 bases, 4 bases remained unmatched. Germline V gene lookup returns CDR1 MNHNS and CDR2 SASEGT. CDR3 amino acids: CASSHRGNSYEQYF. The CDR3 DNA reads as TGTGCCAGCAGCCACAGGGGGAACTCCTACGAGCAGTACTTC.

The chain carries TRBV14 and TRBJ1-2; D is unresolved. Germline CDR1 and CDR2: SGHDN and FVKESK. V shed 3 bases and J shed 8 bases, with 13 bases lying between them. This CDR3 has 13 residues. CDR3 DNA sequence: TGTGCCAGCAGCCATAGTACTCTTTGGGGCTACACCTTC. It is translated as CASSHSTLWGYTF.

The chain employs TRBV4-1 and TRBJ1-4; D call uncertain. The CDR3 covers 11 residues. Deletions cut 2 bases from V and 8 bases from J, with 3 bases between. The germline V gene has CDR1 MGHRA and CDR2 YSYEKL. The CDR3 protein is CASSQMEKLFF. The CDR3 DNA follows: TGCGCCAGCAGCCAAATGGAAAAACTGTTTTTT.

CDR3 sequence reads: CATSAGTTGELFF. The CDR3 DNA reads TGCGCCACTTCTGCTGGAACCACCGGGGAGCTGTTTTTT. The rearrangement joins TRBV5-1 to TRBJ2-2; D is unclear. Per the germline V gene, CDR1 is SGHRS and CDR2 is YFSETQ. V was shortened by 9 bases and J by 4 bases, with 13 bases between the two germline ends. The CDR3 has 13 residues.